These T cell receptor beta chains were read from a single sample in a study of CD8+ T cells in alopecia areata. Sequenced by immunoSEQ multiplex PCR; TCRdb stores in-frame clones only, minus some. The data show fewer than 110,000 clones, about nine tenths seen once. The sample in question was CD8+ T cells sorted from blood, obtained at approximately week 34, from a patient treated with tofacitinib. All receptors come from a human donor with alopecia areata. Each CDR3 is given with its conserved first and last residue. Fields, in order: J gene, V gene, clone size, D gene, CDR3 length, CDR3 DNA, CDR3 protein. The D gene is left open where the match is weak. The size of a clone is reported for some rows only, either as once, few or many, or as a class for expanded clones.

>TRBJ2-5|TRBV23-1|.|TRBD2|15
TGCGCCAGCAGTCGGGAGGGGTGGTTAGAAGAGACCCAGTACTTC
CASSREGWLEETQYF
>TRBJ2-3|TRBV7-3|.|TRBD2|16
TGTGCCAGCAGCTCCGGGACTAGCGGCAGCACAGATACGCAGTATTTT
CASSSGTSGSTDTQYF
>TRBJ2-4|TRBV11-2|.|.|17
TGTGCCAGCAGCTTAGCGGGACTCCAACCCAAGGGATACATTCAGTACTTC
CASSLAGLQPKGYIQYF
>TRBJ2-7|TRBV10-3|.|.|12
TGTGCCACAGGGGACAAATTCTACGAGCAGTACTTC
CATGDKFYEQYF
>TRBJ2-2|TRBV9|.|.|13
TGTGCCAGCAGCTCCCCGAACACCGGGGAGCTGTTTTTT
CASSSPNTGELFF
>TRBJ1-2|TRBV5-1|.|.|13
TGCGCCAGCAGCCACAGCTCTAACTATGGCTACACCTTC
CASSHSSNYGYTF
>TRBJ1-4|TRBV27|.|.|14
TGTGCCAGCAGACCCGGGACACAGATTGAAAAACTGTTTTTT
CASRPGTQIEKLFF
>TRBJ1-1|TRBV5-6|.|.|14
TGTGCCAGCAGCTTGTTTGCAGGGAGGGCTGAAGCTTTCTTT
CASSLFAGRAEAFF
>TRBJ2-7|TRBV27|few|.|15
TGTGCCAGCAGTTTATTTCCGGGCTCAAGGAACGAGCAGTACTTC
CASSLFPGSRNEQYF
>TRBJ1-3|TRBV9|.|TRBD1|15
TGTGCCAGCAGCAGACAGGGTACATCTGGAAACACCATATATTTT
CASSRQGTSGNTIYF
>TRBJ2-3|TRBV4-1|few|.|12
TGCGCCAGCAGCCAACCCGGAAATACGCAGTATTTT
CASSQPGNTQYF
>TRBJ2-1|TRBV6-5|.|TRBD2|14
TGTGCCAGCAGCCCGGGACTACCGAACAATGAGCAGTTCTTC
CASSPGLPNNEQFF
>TRBJ2-7|TRBV7-9|few|TRBD1|14
TGTGCCAGCAGCGCCCGGACAGGAGTCTACGAGCAGTACTTC
CASSARTGVYEQYF
>TRBJ1-1|TRBV2|few|TRBD1|16
TGTGCCAGCAGTATAGGACAGGGAGCGACGAACACTGAAGCTTTCTTT
CASSIGQGATNTEAFF
>TRBJ2-2|TRBV7-9|.|.|14
TGTGCCAGCAGCCCAGGCTGGAACACCGGGGAGCTGTTTTTT
CASSPGWNTGELFF
>TRBJ2-6|TRBV7-3|.|.|16
TGTGCCAGCAGCCGAGGTCGTGGGGCTGGGGCCAACGTCCTGACTTTC
CASSRGRGAGANVLTF